A single T cell receptor beta chain is shown here with its context. Its antigen is unidentified. This record comes from a study of a mutant IDH1 vaccine in newly diagnosed glioma. This sample's time point: week 5, during vaccination. Mutant IDH1 20-mer peptide, at 300 ug, made up each vaccine dose, with topical imiquimod. Method: immunoSEQ multiplex PCR; TCRdb's copy keeps in-frame clones and lacks some. The table has tens of thousands of clones, about 80% seen once. V lost 0 bases to trimming and J lost 3 bases, with 12 bases between them. The CDR3 runs to 15 residues. Germline-derived CDR1 and CDR2 are SGHNT and YYREEE (reference sequence).

This clonotype was obtained from a young woman with glioma. Some clones in this sample may be carry-over from other donors' samples. Here the sequenced sample was PBMCs, taken from a glioma patient whose treatment included an IDH1 peptide vaccine. The J gene is TRBJ1-1, the V gene TRBV5-4, with D perhaps matching TRBD1 (5 bases). CDR3 region: CASSLEGRVYTEAFF. As DNA, the CDR3 is TGTGCCAGCAGCTTGGAGGGGAGGGTTTACACTGAAGCTTTCTTT.